These 11 T cell receptor beta chains originate from one sample sequenced in a study of shared clonotypes between healthy human individuals. Libraries were prepared by immunoSEQ multiplex PCR; TCRdb keeps only in-frame clonotypes and omits some of them. The sample records around 500,000 clones, 79% being singletons. Input material: PBMCs. The receptors were gathered from a woman aged 40-49 years in good health. Some clones in this sample may be carry-over from other donors' samples.

This chain connects TRBV6-6 to TRBJ2-2; unclear D gene. The ends were cut back, 7 bases at V and 0 bases at J, with 6 bases in the middle. The CDR3 contains 13 residues. CDR1 and CDR2 (germline): MNHNY, SVGAGI (reference sequence). The DNA for the CDR3 is TGTGCCAGCACTACCACGAACACCGGGGAGCTGTTTTTT. Translated, it gives CASTTTNTGELFF.

Details on this clone: The sample carries other DNA sequences with the same CDR3. The rearrangement links TRBV27 to TRBJ1-5; D perhaps matches TRBD1 (6 bases). V lost 4 bases and J lost 4, with 20 bases in between. CDR3 length: 17 amino acids. Germline CDR1 reads MNHEY; CDR2 reads SMNVEV (reference sequence). CDR3 region: CASSSFGTGRLNQPQHF. The CDR3 nucleotides are TGTGCCAGCAGTTCCTTCGGAACAGGGCGATTAAATCAGCCCCAGCATTTT.

The chain has TRBV2 and TRBJ2-7; D may correspond to TRBD1 or TRBD2 (5 bases each). This CDR3 is built from 13 residues. Germline CDR1 reads SNHLY; CDR2 reads FYNNEI. V lost 10 bases to trimming and J lost 4 bases, with 17 bases between them. The CDR3 DNA follows: TGTGCCACCGGCCGGGACGGAGTATACGAGCAGTACTTC. Its protein is CATGRDGVYEQYF. The whole variable domain, filled in from reference TRBV2 and TRBJ2-7, reads EPEVTQTPSHQVTQMGQEVILRCVPISNHLYFYWYRQILGQKVEFLVSFYNNEISEKSEIFDDQFSVERPDGSNFTLKIRSTKLEDSAMYFCATGRDGVYEQYFGPGTRLTVT.

For the CDR3, the DNA is TGTGCCAGCAGCAAAACGGGGTTTCTCTACGAGCAGTACTTC. Residues: CASSKTGFLYEQYF. The chain employs TRBV7-2 and TRBJ2-7, with D perhaps matching TRBD2 (5 bases). The germline gives CDR1 SGHTA, CDR2 FQGNSA. The V gene lost 5 bases and the J gene lost 3 bases, with 14 bases spanning the gap. CDR3 length equals 14 residues.

The CDR3, as DNA: TGTGCCACCCAGAGTTGGGCAGACTCCTCCTACGAGCAGTACTTC. Translating gives CATQSWADSSYEQYF. The gene calls are TRBV28 and TRBJ2-7, with no clear D. Germline V gene sequence: CDR1 MDHEN, CDR2 SYDVKM. Trimming shortened V by 10 bases and J by 0 bases, and 19 bases separated the two germline ends. The CDR3 extends over 15 amino acids.

CDR3 DNA: TGTGCCAGCAGCGTAGGGGCCACCGTCGATGAGCAGTTCTTC. Protein product: CASSVGATVDEQFF. The V call is TRBV9, the J call TRBJ2-1; D gene uncertain. The V end lost 0 bases, the J end lost 8 bases, and 12 bases lay between the germline ends. The germline V gene has CDR1 SGDLS and CDR2 YYNGEE. The CDR3 spans 14 residues.

The chain carries TRBV19 and TRBJ1-1; D call uncertain. The germline V gene encodes CDR1 LNHDA and CDR2 SQIVND (reference sequence). V was pared by 1 base and J by 5 bases, with 11 bases between. This CDR3 has 14 amino acids. CDR3 residues: CASSIGGVGTEAFF. The DNA for the CDR3 is TGTGCCAGTAGTATAGGCGGGGTCGGGACTGAAGCTTTCTTT.

This sequence joins TRBV19 and TRBJ2-7; D not certain. The V and J ends lost 3 bases and 3 bases respectively, with 12 bases between them. The CDR3 length is 14 residues. Germline CDR1 LNHDA, CDR2 SQIVND (reference sequence). CDR3 residues: CASSMGQVDYEQYF. The CDR3 DNA follows: TGTGCCAGTAGTATGGGTCAGGTCGACTACGAGCAGTACTTC.

V gene TRBV7-9 combines with J gene TRBJ2-3, with TRBD2 identical over 13 bases. The CDR3 is made up of 17 amino acids. Germline V gene data show CDR1 as SEHNR and CDR2 as FQNEAQ (reference sequence). Germline trimming cut 5 bases from V and 2 bases from J; bases unmatched to any gene: 7. This CDR3 reads CASSPRTSGSITDTQYF. The CDR3 coding sequence is TGTGCCAGCAGCCCAAGGACTAGCGGGAGTATCACAGATACGCAGTATTTT.

This clone showed up just a few times. This chain connects TRBV28 to TRBJ1-2; TRBD1 matches 10 bases. With V trimmed by 5 bases and J by 3 bases, 3 bases remained unmatched. Germline V lookup: CDR1 MDHEN, CDR2 SYDVKM. This CDR3 region has 14 residues. Written as DNA, the CDR3 is TGTGCCAGCAGTCACGGACAGGGGGACTATGGCTACACCTTC. Translated, it gives CASSHGQGDYGYTF.

The J gene is TRBJ1-1, the V gene TRBV6-4, with TRBD1 as a possible D gene (5 bases). The V gene's germline CDR1 is MRHNA and CDR2 SNTAGT. This CDR3 is built from 21 residues. V was pared by 6 bases and J by 2 bases, with 34 bases between. Written as DNA, the CDR3 is TGTGCCAGCAGCGACCAAACCTGGACTCCAAGAGCGGGGCGGACAAACACTGAAGCTTTCTTT. Translation gives CASSDQTWTPRAGRTNTEAFF.